Presented here are 11 T cell receptor beta chains from one specimen sequenced in a study of early T cells in non-severe SARS-CoV-2 infection listed by TCRdb under 2021. Libraries came from 5' RACE. The reads were generated on a NextSeq 500. The raw public reads went through TCRdb reprocessing: fastp at Q25, MiXCR clone calling, in-frame beta chains kept. One record per CDR3 amino acid sequence lists the most common genes and DNA. Within this sample are 35,000 to 40,000 distinct CDR3 sequences, with over 3.5% of them counted one time only. Together, the top ten hold about 16% of the sample. Sequencing used whole blood. Source of these receptors: an adult who was a healthcare worker with PCR-confirmed SARS-CoV-2 infection or an uninfected control (not recorded which).

This clonotype was seen ten or more times. This sequence joins TRBV7-2 and TRBJ2-1; D unresolved. The CDR3 totals 14 residues. CDR1 is SGHTA and CDR2 is FQGNSA in the germline V gene. The V and J ends lost 5 bases and 5 bases respectively, with 13 bases between them. CDR3 DNA: TGTGCCAGCAGCCATCCAGACCGACACAATGAGCAGTTCTTC. It codes for CASSHPDRHNEQFF. Drawing the rest from reference TRBV7-2 and TRBJ2-1, the complete variable domain is GAGVSQSPSNKVTEKGKDVELRCDPISGHTALYWYRQSLGQGLEFLIYFQGNSAPDKSGLPSDRFSAERTGGSVSTLTIQRTQQEDSAVYLCASSHPDRHNEQFFGPGTRLTVL.

The table lists this clonotype with many counts. The V and J genes are TRBV24-1 and TRBJ2-2; D not certain. The CDR3 extends over 12 amino acids. Germline V gene data show CDR1 as KGHDR and CDR2 as SFDVKD. V lost 6 bases and J 4 bases, leaving 5 bases between the germline ends. CDR3 nucleotides: TGTGCCACCAGTCGGGCCACCGGGGAGCTGTTTTTT. As protein: CATSRATGELFF.

This clonotype was detected many times. The V and J genes are TRBV5-1 and TRBJ2-5; 7 positions agree with TRBD2. The CDR3 is made up of 12 amino acids. With 4 bases clipped from V and 5 bases from J, the junction kept 2 bases outside the gene matches. Germline V CDR1 and CDR2: SGHRS, YFSETQ. The CDR3 reads CASSGDYETQYF. In DNA, the CDR3 is TGCGCCAGCAGCGGGGACTATGAGACCCAGTACTTC.

This clonotype has only a few counts. This chain uses TRBV7-6 with TRBJ1-4; TRBD1 might be the D (5 bases). The length of the CDR3 is 15 residues. Between the trimmed V and J ends, which lost 5 bases and 6 bases, there was a span of 16 bases. Per germline, CDR1 SGHVS and CDR2 FNYEAQ. The CDR3, as DNA: TGTGCCAGCAGCCCCGGACAAGGGGAGTATGAAAAACTGTTTTTT. The encoded protein is CASSPGQGEYEKLFF.

This clonotype was counted at least ten times. The V gene is TRBV10-2, the J gene TRBJ1-2, with a weak D call TRBD1 (5 bases). The V gene's germline CDR1 is WSHSY and CDR2 SAAADI. Trimming removed 0 bases at V and 6 bases at J, with 20 bases between. This CDR3 region has 17 residues. The CDR3 region has the DNA TGCGCCAGCAGTGAGTCGAAACGGGGCTCGGGGATGAATGGCTACACCTTC. It encodes CASSESKRGSGMNGYTF.

This clonotype was counted at least ten times. The V and J genes are TRBV10-1 and TRBJ2-3, with D possibly matching TRBD2 (6 bases). The CDR3 extends over 14 amino acids. Per the germline V gene, CDR1 is WNHNN and CDR2 is SYGVQD (reference sequence). The V end lost 2 bases, the J end lost 6 bases, and 12 bases lay between the germline ends. CDR3 nucleotides: TGCGCCAGCAGTGAGCTATTAGGAGGGGATACGCAGTATTTT. Amino acid sequence: CASSELLGGDTQYF.

This clonotype was observed many times. The rearrangement joins TRBV12-3 or TRBV12-4 to TRBJ1-3; D gene ambiguous. The CDR3 loop spans 17 amino acids. The V and J ends lost 4 bases and 1 base respectively, with 17 bases between them. The CDR3 protein is CASSSPRGGPSGNTIYF. The CDR3 DNA sequence: TGTGCCAGCAGTTCCCCCCGGGGAGGTCCTTCTGGAAACACCATATATTTT.

Only a few counts were recorded for this clonotype. This sequence joins TRBV7-9 and TRBJ2-1, with D tentatively TRBD1 (5 bases). Germline CDR1 is SEHNR and CDR2 is FQNEAQ (reference sequence). With 5 bases removed from V and 1 base from J, the gap between germline ends came to 15 bases. The CDR3 sequence is 16 residues long. CDR3 protein: CASSPRSRESYNEQFF. The CDR3 DNA sequence: TGTGCCAGCAGCCCCCGAAGCAGGGAATCCTACAATGAGCAGTTCTTC.

This clonotype was observed at least ten times. The V and J genes are TRBV4-1 and TRBJ2-1, with unresolved D. Trimming pared 2 bases from V and 14 bases from J, leaving 13 bases between. CDR3 length equals 12 residues. CDR1 MGHRA and CDR2 YSYEKL come from the germline V gene. The CDR3 protein is CASSQIWGNKFF. In DNA form, the CDR3 reads TGCGCCAGCAGCCAAATTTGGGGTAATAAGTTCTTC.

Sample share makes this clonotype medium-sized. The chain carries TRBV5-1 and TRBJ1-4, with TRBD1 matching 9 bases. Losses at the gene ends were 2 bases for V and 7 bases for J; bases not matched to a gene: 6. There are 15 residues in the CDR3. Germline V gene lookup returns CDR1 SGHRS and CDR2 YFSETQ. CDR3 loop: CASSFDGTGIEKLFF. The CDR3 region has the DNA TGCGCCAGCAGCTTCGACGGGACAGGGATTGAAAAACTGTTTTTT. The complete variable domain, with remaining parts taken from reference TRBV5-1 and TRBJ1-4, reads KAGVTQTPRYLIKTRGQQVTLSCSPISGHRSVSWYQQTPGQGLQFLFEYFSETQRNKGNFPGRFSGRQFSNSRSEMNVSTLELGDSALYLCASSFDGTGIEKLFFGSGTQLSVL.

This clonotype was seen many times. CDR3 region: CAISDYNEQFF. CDR3 sequence (DNA): TGTGCCATCAGTGACTACAATGAGCAGTTCTTC. This sequence joins TRBV10-3 and TRBJ2-1, with unresolved D. Germline V gene lookup returns CDR1 ENHRY and CDR2 SYGVKD. The CDR3 contains 11 residues. Trimming removed 3 bases at V and 3 bases at J, with 0 bases between.